Listed below are T cell receptor beta chains from one sample, sequenced in a study of radiation and T cells in renal cell carcinoma. Repertoires were generated with immunoSEQ multiplex PCR, while TCRdb's copy carries only in-frame clones and drops some. The sample consists of 70,000 to 90,000 clones, about 86% of them appearing once. The input for sequencing was blood, taken from a patient whose treatment included radiotherapy and nephrectomy. The receptors originated from a woman aged 45-59 years with renal cell carcinoma. CDR3s include the opening cysteine and the closing phenylalanine or tryptophan. A D gene is named only where the DNA matches it firmly. Size tells how often a clone was seen (once, few, many) or the class of an expanded clone, and some rows leave it out.

clone size	V gene	J gene	D gene	CDR3 DNA	CDR3 protein
NA	TRBV30	TRBJ2-3	TRBD2	TGTGCCTGGAGCCGGGGGGGCACAGATACGCAGTATTTT	CAWSRGGTDTQYF
NA	TRBV15	TRBJ2-5	NA	TGTGCCACCAGCAATCCCGGCACTAGATTCCAGACCCAGTACTTC	CATSNPGTRFQTQYF
NA	TRBV6-1	TRBJ2-7	TRBD1	TGTGCCAGCAGTGAATTTAGTACAGGGGGCCCCTACGAGCAGTACTTC	CASSEFSTGGPYEQYF
NA	TRBV28	TRBJ1-2	NA	TGTGCCAGCAGTTTGGGCAGTAACTATGGCTACACCTTC	CASSLGSNYGYTF
NA	TRBV28	TRBJ2-7	TRBD1	TGTGCCAGCAGTCCGTCATTGGGACAGGGTACCTACGAGCAGTACTTC	CASSPSLGQGTYEQYF
NA	TRBV7-2	TRBJ1-1	NA	TGTGCCAGCAGCTTAGCGGCGGGAAGCACTGAAGCTTTCTTT	CASSLAAGSTEAFF
NA	TRBV28	TRBJ2-5	NA	TGTGCCAGCAGGGGGGGTTCAGAGACCCAGTACTTC	CASRGGSETQYF
NA	TRBV5-1	TRBJ1-1	TRBD1	TGCGCCAGCAGCTCAGGGACAGCTAGTTGGGAAGCTTTCTTT	CASSSGTASWEAFF
NA	TRBV29-1	TRBJ1-2	TRBD1	TGCAGCGTCGCGGGACAGAATTATGGCTACACCTTC	CSVAGQNYGYTF
NA	TRBV29-1	TRBJ1-2	NA	TGCAGCGTTGAAGAATCTGGGTATGGCTACACCTTC	CSVEESGYGYTF
NA	TRBV19	TRBJ1-5	NA	TGTGCCAGCGATCACCCCTCCCAGGGGCCGAGCAATCAGCCCCAGCATTTT	CASDHPSQGPSNQPQHF
NA	TRBV7-2	TRBJ2-7	TRBD2	TGTGCCAGCAGCTTAGTTGGGCTAGCGGGAGTCGGGTACGAGCAGTACTTC	CASSLVGLAGVGYEQYF
NA	TRBV18	TRBJ2-7	NA	TGTGCCAGCTCTGTCGGCTCTAGCCCCGAGCAGTACTTC	CASSVGSSPEQYF
NA	TRBV19	TRBJ2-5	TRBD2	TGTGCCAGTACCTCCGGGACTAGCGGGAGCGAGACCCAGTACTTC	CASTSGTSGSETQYF
NA	TRBV9	TRBJ1-2	NA	TGTGCCAGCAGCCACGAGGGCTATGGCTACACCTTC	CASSHEGYGYTF
NA	TRBV4-1	TRBJ2-1	TRBD2	TGCGCCAGCAGCCAAGTCGCGCGGGAGGGCCGCTCCTACAATGAGCAGTTCTTC	CASSQVAREGRSYNEQFF
NA	TRBV7-2	TRBJ2-3	NA	TGTGCCAGCAGCACTTACACAGATACGCAGTATTTT	CASSTYTDTQYF
NA	TRBV5-8	TRBJ2-7	NA	TGTGCCAGCAGCTTAACCTACGAGCAGTACTTC	CASSLTYEQYF
NA	TRBV4-1	TRBJ1-2	NA	TGCGCCAGCAGCCAGACGAATCCAGGGGCTAACTATGGCTACACCTTC	CASSQTNPGANYGYTF
NA	TRBV6-5	TRBJ2-1	TRBD2	TGTGCCAGCATCAACCCGGGACTAGGCGAGCAGTTCTTC	CASINPGLGEQFF
NA	TRBV28	TRBJ1-1	TRBD1	TGTGCCAGCAGCTCAATCGGACAGGTTGACACTGAAGCTTTCTTT	CASSSIGQVDTEAFF
NA	TRBV16	TRBJ2-7	NA	TGTGCCAGCAGCCCCACCGCGGACTCCTACGAGCAGTACTTC	CASSPTADSYEQYF
NA	TRBV11-3	TRBJ2-3	TRBD1	TGTGCCAGCAGCTACGGGACAGGCACAGATACGCAGTATTTT	CASSYGTGTDTQYF
NA	TRBV7-9	TRBJ1-3	TRBD1	TGTGCCAGCAGCCAAGGACAGGGACCTGGAAACACCATATATTTT	CASSQGQGPGNTIYF
once	TRBV27	TRBJ2-2	NA	TGTGCCAGCAGTACGACTAGTTTGACCGGGGAGCTGTTTTTT	CASSTTSLTGELFF